This passage covers 9 T cell receptor beta chains from one sample sequenced in a study of T cell responses to AZD1222 COVID-19 vaccine. Assay used: immunoSEQ multiplex PCR; TCRdb lists only in-frame clones, some missing. This repertoire includes around 140,000 clones. The sequenced material came from peripheral blood. The receptor set was obtained from an adult in good health.

The chain employs TRBV5-1 and TRBJ2-5; 7 nucleotides agree with TRBD2. Losses at the gene ends were 2 bases for V and 1 base for J; bases not matched to a gene: 5. CDR1 is SGHRS, CDR2 YFSETQ, per germline. This CDR3 region has 15 residues. The CDR3 bases are TGCGCCAGCAGCTTTCCCGGGACTACCCAAGAGACCCAGTACTTC. This codes for CASSFPGTTQETQYF.

This chain connects TRBV11-2 to TRBJ1-2; D is unclear. Deletions cut 3 bases from V and 4 bases from J, with 12 bases between. This CDR3 is 14 amino acids long. CDR1 is SGHAT and CDR2 is FQNNGV in the germline V gene. CDR3 bases: TGTGCCAGCAGCTTTACTCCCCCATTCTATGGCTACACCTTC. Translated, it gives CASSFTPPFYGYTF.

V is TRBV30 and J is TRBJ1-6, with D hard to call. There are 13 residues in the CDR3. V gave up 5 bases and J gave up 7 bases, with 12 bases separating them. CDR1 is GTSNPN and CDR2 is SVGIG in the germline V gene (reference sequence). The CDR3 coding sequence is TGTGCCTGGGGGCCGGTCGGAAATTCACCCCTCCACTTT. As protein: CAWGPVGNSPLHF.

Comments on this clone: Relative to the germline gene, one junction end is altered; a read error may explain this. The DNA of the CDR3 is TGTGCCAGCAGCATAGAGGTGGTCAATGAGCAGTTCTTC. Translation gives CASSIEVVNEQFF. V usage is TRBV11-2 and J usage is TRBJ2-1, with D unresolved. The CDR3 is made up of 13 amino acids. Germline V gives CDR1 SGHAT, CDR2 FQNNGV.

The genes are TRBV11-2 and TRBJ1-2, with D perhaps matching TRBD1 (6 bases). The CDR3 has 14 residues. Germline V gene data show CDR1 as SGHAT and CDR2 as FQNNGV. Trimming took 2 bases from V and 2 from J, leaving 9 bases between them. Here the CDR3 reads CASSLTTGNYGYTF. For the CDR3, the DNA is TGTGCCAGCAGCTTAACGACAGGAAACTATGGCTACACCTTC.

This chain links TRBV6-6 with TRBJ1-2; 10 nucleotides match TRBD1. The CDR3 totals 15 residues. CDR1 MNHNY and CDR2 SVGAGI come from the germline V gene (reference sequence). The junction had 7 bases not matched to a gene; V was cut back by 5 bases and J by 4 bases. CDR3 DNA sequence: TGTGCCAGCAGTGACGGACAGGGGGATATCTATGGCTACACCTTC. Amino acids: CASSDGQGDIYGYTF.

The chain employs TRBV10-3 and TRBJ1-1; unclear D gene. The germline CDR1 and CDR2 sequences are ENHRY and SYGVKD. This CDR3 has 12 amino acids. The V and J ends lost 0 bases and 4 bases respectively, with 3 bases between them. CDR3 bases: TGTGCCATCAGTGAGTCGGGCACTGAAGCTTTCTTT. This codes for CAISESGTEAFF.

The chain employs TRBV4-1 and TRBJ2-1; D unresolved. The CDR3 sequence is 17 residues long. V was trimmed by 4 bases and J by 3 bases, leaving 19 bases between them. From germline, CDR1 is MGHRA and CDR2 YSYEKL. CDR3 sequence reads: CASSPYVGRDGYNEQFF. The CDR3 DNA sequence: TGCGCCAGCAGCCCCTACGTGGGAAGGGATGGCTACAATGAGCAGTTCTTC.

The V call is TRBV7-2, the J call TRBJ1-2, with 8 bases fitting TRBD1. Germline V gene data show CDR1 as SGHTA and CDR2 as FQGNSA. The V gene end was trimmed by 1 base and the J gene end by 2 bases; junction bases not matched to a gene: 3. The CDR3 sequence is 15 residues long. The CDR3 spells CASSLVGQGNYGYTF. CDR3 DNA sequence: TGTGCCAGCAGCTTAGTAGGACAGGGAAACTATGGCTACACCTTC.